Listed below are T cell receptor beta chains from one sample, sequenced in a study of blood T cell repertoires in COVID-19. Clones were sequenced by immunoSEQ multiplex PCR, and TCRdb holds only the in-frame ones, with some missing. Counted here are 170,000 or so clones, approximately 90% occurring once; the ten biggest clones make up around 6.7%. Material: PBMCs or T cells enriched from blood (not recorded which). The receptors derive from a woman aged 45-65 years who had recovered from COVID-19. CDR3s include the opening cysteine and the closing phenylalanine or tryptophan. The order of the fields is clone size, V gene, D gene, J gene, CDR3 protein, CDR3 DNA. A D gene is named only where the DNA matches it firmly. The size field is filled for only some rows; it gives once, few, many or a size class.

>NA|TRBV3-1/TRBV3-2|TRBD2|TRBJ2-5
CASSQGTSGGAETQYF
TGTGCCAGCAGCCAAGGGACTAGCGGGGGAGCAGAGACCCAGTACTTC
>NA|TRBV4-1|NA|TRBJ1-5
CASSRYPDSSRARHF
TGCGCCAGCAGCCGGTACCCCGACAGCTCAAGGGCCCGACATTTT
>NA|TRBV6-5|NA|TRBJ1-1
CASTVGLMNTEAFF
TGTGCCAGCACCGTGGGACTTATGAACACTGAAGCTTTCTTT
>NA|TRBV6-5|TRBD1|TRBJ2-1
CASSTRRDREQFF
TGTGCCAGCAGTACCCGCCGGGACAGAGAGCAGTTCTTC
>NA|TRBV3-1/TRBV3-2|NA|TRBJ2-1
CASSQEPSSYNEQFF
TGTGCCAGCAGCCAGGAGCCGAGCTCCTACAATGAGCAGTTCTTC
>NA|TRBV6-6|TRBD2|TRBJ2-5
CASTPGVAGAQETQYF
TGTGCCAGCACCCCGGGGGTAGCGGGGGCCCAAGAGACCCAGTACTTC
>NA|TRBV19|NA|TRBJ1-1
CASSPGQRLGAFF
TGTGCCAGTAGCCCGGGACAAAGGTTGGGAGCTTTCTTT
>NA|TRBV30|NA|TRBJ2-2
CAWSVRQNTGELFF
TGTGCCTGGAGTGTTCGACAGAACACCGGGGAGCTGTTTTTT
>NA|TRBV7-8|NA|TRBJ1-6
CASSFPNSPLHF
TGTGCCAGCAGCTTTCCAAATTCACCCCTCCACTTT
>NA|TRBV2|TRBD2|TRBJ2-6
CASIRSGAGANVLTF
TGTGCCAGCATCCGAAGCGGGGCTGGGGCCAACGTCCTGACTTTC
>once|TRBV5-1|NA|TRBJ1-1
CASSLALGMNTEAFF
TGCGCCAGCAGCTTGGCCCTCGGGATGAACACTGAAGCTTTCTTT
>NA|TRBV30|NA|TRBJ2-3
CAWSTVNLQDTQYF
TGTGCCTGGAGTACAGTCAACCTCCAAGATACGCAGTATTTT
>NA|TRBV6-1|TRBD1|TRBJ1-5
CASSGSGTGISNQPQHF
TGTGCCAGCAGTGGTTCCGGGACAGGAATAAGCAATCAGCCCCAGCATTTT
>NA|TRBV25-1|TRBD1|TRBJ1-2
CASSASGTGGGYTF
TGTGCCAGCAGCGCATCCGGGACAGGGGGAGGCTACACCTTC
>NA|TRBV5-1|NA|TRBJ1-2
CASSLEGFADNYGYTF
TGCGCCAGCAGCTTAGAGGGTTTCGCTGATAACTATGGCTACACCTTC
>once|TRBV10-3|NA|TRBJ1-1
CAISEGGETEAFF
TGTGCCATCAGTGAGGGGGGGGAAACTGAAGCTTTCTTT
>NA|TRBV7-8|NA|TRBJ2-2
CASSPMRGGLFF
TGTGCCAGCAGCCCAATGCGAGGCGGGCTGTTTTTT
>NA|TRBV4-2|TRBD1|TRBJ2-2
CASSRPRQGASNTGELFF
TGTGCCAGCAGCCGACCAAGACAGGGGGCCTCGAACACCGGGGAGCTGTTTTTT
>NA|TRBV4-1|NA|TRBJ1-6
CASTFQGVNSPLHF
TGCGCCAGCACCTTCCAGGGTGTGAATTCACCCCTCCACTTT
>NA|TRBV27|NA|TRBJ2-1
CASNPTGWNEQFF
TGTGCCAGCAACCCTACAGGGTGGAATGAGCAGTTCTTC
>NA|TRBV6-2/TRBV6-3|NA|TRBJ1-2
CASSYERGIGGYTF
TGTGCCAGCAGTTACGAAAGGGGAATAGGAGGCTACACCTTC
>once|TRBV7-9|NA|TRBJ2-5
CASSLLVRPEETQYF
TGTGCCAGCAGCCTACTAGTTAGGCCTGAAGAGACCCAGTACTTC
>NA|TRBV7-2|TRBD1|TRBJ1-2
CASSSHLTGERYTF
TGTGCCAGCAGCTCTCATTTGACAGGGGAAAGGTACACCTTC
>NA|TRBV7-9|TRBD1|TRBJ1-1
CASSTTGAPRAGEAFF
TGTGCCAGCAGTACAACAGGGGCGCCACGCGCAGGAGAAGCTTTCTTT
>NA|TRBV5-8|NA|TRBJ1-3
CASSLTGIGGTIYF
TGTGCCAGCAGCTTGACAGGGATCGGAGGCACCATATATTTT
>NA|TRBV11-1|TRBD2|TRBJ2-7
CASSPTRGGEQYF
TGTGCCAGCAGCCCGACGCGGGGGGGTGAGCAGTACTTC
>NA|TRBV4-1|NA|TRBJ1-2
CASSPPNSGVHGYTF
TGCGCCAGCAGCCCCCCCAACTCGGGAGTCCATGGCTACACCTTC
>NA|TRBV25-1|TRBD1|TRBJ1-1
CASSEGQGEEAFF
TGTGCCAGCAGTGAAGGACAGGGGGAAGAAGCTTTCTTT
>NA|TRBV7-8|TRBD1|TRBJ2-7
CASSLDRGYEQYF
TGTGCCAGCAGCCTCGACAGGGGCTACGAGCAGTACTTC
>NA|TRBV3-1/TRBV3-2|NA|TRBJ1-5
CASSQGWARENQPQHF
TGTGCCAGCAGCCAAGGATGGGCCAGAGAGAATCAGCCCCAGCATTTT
>NA|TRBV18|TRBD1|TRBJ2-7
CASSPQGQGPYEQYF
TGTGCCAGCTCACCACAGGGACAGGGCCCCTACGAGCAGTACTTC
>NA|TRBV21-1|NA|TRBJ2-1
CASSKVPWTGHLIKYNEQFF
TGTGCCAGCAGCAAAGTCCCCTGGACAGGGCACCTAATTAAGTACAATGAGCAGTTCTTC
>NA|TRBV12-3/TRBV12-4|TRBD1|TRBJ2-5
CASSRDRPETQYF
TGTGCCAGCAGTAGGGACAGGCCCGAGACCCAGTACTTC
>once|TRBV19|NA|TRBJ2-6
CASSTGPFSSGANVLTF
TGTGCCAGTAGTACAGGCCCCTTTAGCTCTGGGGCCAACGTCCTGACTTTC
>few|TRBV5-1|NA|TRBJ2-1
CASSLWLVGGDEQFF
TGCGCCAGCAGCTTGTGGCTAGTGGGTGGAGATGAGCAGTTCTTC
>NA|TRBV5-1|TRBD1|TRBJ2-7
CASSLKGGNSYEQYF
TGCGCCAGCAGCTTGAAAGGGGGCAATTCCTACGAGCAGTACTTC
>NA|TRBV9|NA|TRBJ1-2
CASSVGLRVDGGYTF
TGTGCCAGCAGCGTAGGATTACGGGTCGATGGTGGCTACACCTTC
>NA|TRBV5-1|NA|TRBJ1-4
CASSLDGFNEKLFF
TGCGCCAGCAGCTTGGACGGGTTTAATGAAAAACTGTTTTTT
>NA|TRBV19|NA|TRBJ1-5
CASSWGGRESQPQHF
TGTGCCAGTAGTTGGGGAGGGAGGGAGAGTCAGCCCCAGCATTTT
>NA|TRBV4-3|NA|TRBJ2-7
CASSKEDVAGEQYF
TGCGCCAGCAGCAAAGAGGACGTTGCGGGCGAGCAGTACTTC
>NA|TRBV19|NA|TRBJ1-1
CASSSRQSMNTEAFF
TGTGCCAGTAGTTCCCGACAGAGCATGAACACTGAAGCTTTCTTT
>NA|TRBV6-1|TRBD1|TRBJ1-5
CASSEAPTGAQPQHF
TGTGCCAGCAGTGAAGCTCCGACAGGGGCCCAGCCCCAGCATTTT
>NA|TRBV9|NA|TRBJ1-3
CASSEIQGAGNTIYF
TGTGCCAGCAGCGAGATACAGGGAGCTGGAAACACCATATATTTT
>NA|TRBV11-3|NA|TRBJ1-1
CASSLHAGVNTEAFF
TGTGCCAGCAGCTTACATGCGGGAGTGAACACTGAAGCTTTCTTT
>NA|TRBV4-2|TRBD2|TRBJ2-7
CASSQGGGGSSYEQYF
TGTGCCAGCAGCCAAGGTGGGGGGGGATCCTCCTACGAGCAGTACTTC
>NA|TRBV2|TRBD1|TRBJ2-2
CASSDPGQGANTGELFF
TGTGCCAGCAGTGATCCTGGACAGGGAGCGAACACCGGGGAGCTGTTTTTT
>NA|TRBV5-1|NA|TRBJ1-4
CASSLRGLNEKLFF
TGCGCCAGCAGCCTCCGGGGACTCAATGAAAAACTGTTTTTT
>once|TRBV5-1|NA|TRBJ2-1
CASSLATGLNNEQFF
TGCGCCAGCAGCTTGGCGACTGGCTTGAACAATGAGCAGTTCTTC
>NA|TRBV6-1|TRBD1|TRBJ1-2
CASSERGGTGVFLPGYTF
TGTGCCAGCAGTGAAAGGGGGGGGACAGGGGTCTTCCTACCTGGCTACACCTTC